This T cell receptor (beta chain) was observed in a study of T cells in Graves' hyperthyroidism and ophthalmopathy. Hyperthyroidism in the patients, aged 18 to 65, was newly diagnosed and under 2 months in duration. This CDR3 contains 14 residues. The ends were cut back, 2 bases at V and 5 bases at J, with 12 bases in the middle. Germline CDR1 is SEHNR and CDR2 is FQNEAQ (reference sequence). There are many counts of this clonotype. What it recognizes is unknown. Overall study findings and caveats: Median prediction lead before ophthalmopathy onset was six to eight months with the model.

Researchers amplified the TCR beta CDR3 regions from RNA transcripts. First-round RT-PCR with HTBI primers amplified the TCR CDR3 region. TCRdb called the multiplex PCR reads again in MiXCR, with one record for every CDR3 protein. This table has approximately 530,000 distinct CDR3 sequences, roughly a sixth appearing once. The receptor comes from a woman aged 18-30 years with Graves' hyperthyroidism. Material for sequencing was blood. The chain couples TRBV7-9 to TRBJ1-1; D ambiguous. The CDR3 spells CASSLPTLGTEAFF. DNA for the CDR3: TGTGCCAGCAGCTTACCGACCCTCGGAACTGAAGCTTTCTTT.